This entry concerns a single T cell receptor (beta chain). Its antigen is as yet unknown. This sample is drawn from a study of early T cells in non-severe SARS-CoV-2 infection. General study findings and limits: There was a bias toward anti-spike CD8 responses in VDJdb matching, which missed private and CD4 specificities.

TCRdb called the 5' RACE reads again in MiXCR, with one record for every CDR3 protein. The data hold 110,000 or so distinct CDR3 sequences, with around an eighth observed a single time. The sequence derives from an adult who was a healthcare worker with PCR-confirmed SARS-CoV-2 infection or an uninfected control (not recorded which). Sequences were obtained from whole blood.

CDR3 loop: CSAGHYGYTF. Here the CDR3 DNA reads TGCAGCGCAGGGCACTATGGCTACACCTTC. The chain is built from TRBV20-1 and TRBJ1-2; tentative D call: TRBD1 (5 bases). The CDR3 has 10 amino acids. Germline V gives CDR1 DFQATT, CDR2 SNEGSKA (reference sequence).